This TCR beta chain was found in a study of blood T cell repertoires in COVID-19. This clone was seen a single time. From germline, CDR1 is SNHLY and CDR2 FYNNEI. This CDR3 comprises 14 residues. After removal of 7 bases from V and 3 bases from J, the junction contained 3 bases not matched to a gene. Method: immunoSEQ multiplex PCR; TCRdb's copy keeps in-frame clones and lacks some. Here the sample spans 350,000 to 450,000 clones, about 90% being singletons. The TCR sequence derives from a woman aged 55-69 years with COVID-19, enrolled during active disease. The rearrangement joins TRBV2 to TRBJ1-6; 7 positions match TRBD1. The sequenced sample was peripheral blood. DNA of the CDR3: TGTGCCAGCACAGACAGGGACTATAATTCACCCCTCCACTTT. Its protein is CASTDRDYNSPLHF.